This is a list of T cell receptor beta chains from one sample in a study of regulatory T cells in long-lasting Graves disease. MiXCR was run by TCRdb on the multiplex PCR reads, yielding one entry per CDR3 protein. The repertoire consists of some 430,000 distinct CDR3 sequences, with roughly 21% occurring once and the leading ten covering about 7%. The sample was peripheral blood mononuclear cells (PBMCs), taken when the disease was refractory, from a patient treated with antithyroid drugs. These TCRs come from a female donor with Graves disease. The CDR3 runs from the conserved cysteine through the conserved F or W. D genes are given only for firm matches. A clone size is listed for some rows: how often the clone was seen (once, few, many), or a class if it is expanded.

v_gene	d_gene	j_gene	abundance	CDR3aa	CDR3nt
TRBV5-1	.	TRBJ2-5	.	CASSSGHSGETQYF	TGCGCCAGCAGCTCCGGACACTCTGGTGAGACCCAGTACTTC
TRBV12-3/TRBV12-4	.	TRBJ2-7	many	CASTQSNYEQYF	TGTGCCAGCACACAAAGTAACTACGAGCAGTACTTC
TRBV6-1	.	TRBJ1-1	few	CASSAEWNTEAFF	TGTGCCAGCAGTGCTGAGTGGAACACTGAAGCTTTCTTT
TRBV19	.	TRBJ1-1	few	CASSTGQQTEAFF	TGTGCCAGTAGTACCGGACAGCAAACTGAAGCTTTCTTT
TRBV9	.	TRBJ2-7	.	CASSTRGGANEQYF	TGTGCCAGCAGCACCCGTGGGGGGGCCAACGAGCAGTACTTC
TRBV14	.	TRBJ2-5	many	CASSRIRAPQETQYF	TGTGCCAGCAGCCGAATCAGGGCCCCCCAAGAGACCCAGTACTTC
TRBV6-5	TRBD2	TRBJ2-7	many	CASSFLLAGEPEQYF	TGTGCCAGCAGTTTCTTACTAGCGGGAGAACCCGAGCAGTACTTC
TRBV27	.	TRBJ2-2	few	CASRQGTNTGELFF	TGTGCCAGCCGCCAGGGGACGAACACCGGGGAGCTGTTTTTT
TRBV29-1	.	TRBJ1-5	.	CSVRRDSNQPQHF	TGCAGCGTTCGCCGGGACAGCAATCAGCCCCAGCATTTT
TRBV6-1	.	TRBJ2-3	.	CASSGRLVTDTQYF	TGTGCCAGCAGTGGACGACTAGTCACAGATACGCAGTATTTT
TRBV28	TRBD1	TRBJ1-1	.	CASRTGDEAFF	TGTGCCAGCCGGACAGGGGACGAAGCTTTCTTT
TRBV19	TRBD1	TRBJ1-1	.	CASSILRTGGSGEAFF	TGTGCCAGTAGTATACTTAGGACAGGGGGAAGTGGTGAAGCTTTCTTT
TRBV11-3	.	TRBJ2-2	.	CASSRGGNTGELFF	TGTGCCAGCAGCCGTGGGGGTAACACCGGGGAGCTGTTTTTT
TRBV28	.	TRBJ1-2	many	CASSLTGRLGYTF	TGTGCCAGCAGTTTAACGGGGCGCCTTGGCTACACCTTC
TRBV24-1	.	TRBJ2-5	many	CATSRAAEETQYF	TGTGCCACCAGTAGGGCAGCGGAAGAGACCCAGTACTTC
TRBV2	TRBD1	TRBJ1-2	.	CAGSSGTGVFGYTF	TGTGCCGGCAGCTCCGGGACAGGGGTTTTTGGCTACACCTTC
TRBV6-1	.	TRBJ1-6	many	CASSEDRALNNSPLHF	TGTGCCAGCAGTGAAGACAGGGCCCTTAATAATTCACCCCTCCACTTT
TRBV5-1	TRBD2	TRBJ2-7	.	CASSPGTSSEQYF	TGCGCCAGCAGTCCCGGGACTAGTTCCGAGCAGTACTTC
TRBV29-1	TRBD1	TRBJ2-7	.	CSVAQDRKNGQYF	TGCAGCGTTGCTCAGGACAGGAAAAATGGGCAGTACTTC
TRBV6-5	TRBD2	TRBJ2-7	many	CASSSLTLAAARYEQYF	TGTGCCAGCAGTTCCCTCACCCTAGCGGCAGCCCGCTACGAGCAGTACTTC
TRBV29-1	.	TRBJ2-5	many	CSVRPGETQYF	TGCAGCGTTCGACCTGGAGAGACCCAGTACTTC
TRBV12-3/TRBV12-4	.	TRBJ1-2	many	CASSHSDTSNYGYTF	TGTGCCAGCAGTCACTCGGACACCTCCAACTATGGCTACACCTTC
TRBV5-1	TRBD1	TRBJ1-4	few	CASSPGTGALGEKLFF	TGCGCCAGCAGCCCCGGGACAGGGGCGCTAGGGGAAAAACTGTTTTTT
TRBV2	.	TRBJ2-6	many	CASSIQGSGANVLTF	TGTGCCAGCAGTATCCAGGGCTCTGGGGCCAACGTCCTGACTTTC
TRBV20-1	TRBD2	TRBJ2-1	.	CSARDLTSGNEQFF	TGCAGTGCTAGAGATCTCACTAGCGGGAATGAGCAGTTCTTC
TRBV10-1	.	TRBJ2-5	many	CASSDWTDQETQYF	TGCGCCAGCAGTGATTGGACTGACCAAGAGACCCAGTACTTC
TRBV20-1	.	TRBJ2-7	many	CSARETNPYEQYF	TGCAGTGCTAGAGAGACTAATCCCTACGAGCAGTACTTC
TRBV13	TRBD1	TRBJ2-4	few	CASSADRAAKNIQYF	TGTGCCAGCAGCGCGGACAGGGCGGCCAAAAACATTCAGTACTTC
TRBV29-1	.	TRBJ2-7	.	CSVVVGGYEQYF	TGCAGCGTTGTGGTCGGTGGCTACGAGCAGTACTTC
TRBV28	TRBD2	TRBJ2-7	.	CAGRTRVAGAYEQYF	TGTGCCGGAAGAACTCGGGTCGCGGGAGCCTACGAGCAGTACTTC
TRBV6-1	TRBD1	TRBJ1-1	many	CASKTGGTNTEAFF	TGTGCCAGCAAGACAGGGGGTACGAACACTGAAGCTTTCTTT
TRBV13	.	TRBJ2-5	.	CASSVSLYQETQYF	TGTGCCAGCAGCGTTAGTTTGTACCAAGAGACCCAGTACTTC
TRBV5-6	.	TRBJ1-6	.	CASSIGHLNSPLHF	TGTGCCAGCAGCATCGGACACCTTAATTCACCCCTCCACTTT
TRBV28	.	TRBJ2-7	many	CASSLGQQQYF	TGTGCCAGCAGTTTAGGCCAGCAGCAGTACTTC
TRBV19	.	TRBJ1-1	few	CASRWDTEAFF	TGTGCCAGCCGATGGGACACTGAAGCTTTCTTT
TRBV19	TRBD2	TRBJ2-7	.	CASSASGAIYEQYF	TGTGCCAGTAGTGCTAGCGGGGCTATCTACGAGCAGTACTTC
TRBV7-3	.	TRBJ2-6	many	CASSDASGANVLTF	TGTGCCAGCAGCGACGCGAGCGGGGCCAACGTCCTGACTTTC